Reported below is one T cell receptor beta chain. These data belong to a study of OX40 agonist ivuxolimab in advanced cancers. As for the study in general: One hepatocellular carcinoma and a couple of cutaneous melanoma patients partially responded.

The CDR3 extends over 14 amino acids. V was pared by 4 bases and J by 3 bases, with 13 bases between. Per germline, CDR1 MGHRA and CDR2 YSYEKL. TCRdb's copy holds only in-frame clones and misses some; the assay was immunoSEQ multiplex PCR. The table shows 35,000 to 45,000 clones, with 65% to 90% occurring only once. The sample consisted of CD4+ or CD8+ T cells sorted from blood, taken in a trial of the OX40 agonist ivuxolimab. The clonotype was recovered from an adult with an advanced solid tumor such as melanoma, head and neck, liver or kidney cancer. This chain joins TRBV4-1 and TRBJ2-7; D may be TRBD2 (5 bases). DNA of the CDR3: TGCGCCAGCAGCCCCCTACGAGGGATCTACGAGCAGTACTTC. This translates into CASSPLRGIYEQYF.